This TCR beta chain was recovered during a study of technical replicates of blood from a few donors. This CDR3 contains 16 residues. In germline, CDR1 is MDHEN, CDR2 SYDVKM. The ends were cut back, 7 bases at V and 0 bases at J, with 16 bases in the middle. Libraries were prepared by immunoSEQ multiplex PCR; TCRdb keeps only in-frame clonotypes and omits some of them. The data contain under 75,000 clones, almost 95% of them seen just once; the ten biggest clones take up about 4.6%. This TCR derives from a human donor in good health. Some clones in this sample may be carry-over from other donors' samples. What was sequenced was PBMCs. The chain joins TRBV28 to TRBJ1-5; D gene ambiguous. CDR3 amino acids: CASIPGWANSNQPQHF. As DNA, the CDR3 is TGTGCCAGCATTCCAGGTTGGGCTAATAGCAATCAGCCCCAGCATTTT.